The 13 T cell receptor beta chains below were found in one sample sequenced in a study of T cell responses to AZD1222 COVID-19 vaccine. Sequenced by immunoSEQ multiplex PCR; TCRdb stores in-frame clones only, minus some. Here the sample spans under 150,000 clones, around 93% being singletons. Sample: peripheral blood, taken on day 0 of AZD1222 vaccination. These receptors all stem from an adult in good health.

This chain links TRBV6-5 with TRBJ1-1; D not certain. The ends were cut back, 2 bases at V and 2 bases at J, with 6 bases in the middle. The CDR3 extends over 13 amino acids. Germline CDR1 and CDR2: MNHEY and SVGAGI. This chain's CDR3 is CASSYTINTEAFF. The CDR3 DNA sequence: TGTGCCAGCAGTTACACTATTAACACTGAAGCTTTCTTT.

V gene TRBV15 combines with J gene TRBJ1-2, with no clear D. The CDR3 sequence is 15 residues long. Germline assignment: CDR1 LNHNV and CDR2 YYDKDF (reference sequence). Trimming took 0 bases from V and 4 from J, leaving 12 bases between them. In nucleotides, the CDR3 is TGTGCCACCAGCAGAGATCAAGCCGCGATCTATGGCTACACCTTC. Its protein is CATSRDQAAIYGYTF.

This clone turned up a few times. J is TRBJ1-1 and V is TRBV4-1; D ambiguous. The CDR3 spans 14 residues. Trimming shortened V by 5 bases and J by 7 bases, and 17 bases separated the two germline ends. CDR1 and CDR2 (germline): MGHRA, YSYEKL. The CDR3 nucleotides are TGCGCCAGCAGCTTCGGAAGAGGGTATAATGAAGCTTTCTTT. Encoded protein: CASSFGRGYNEAFF.

This clone was recorded a few times. V is TRBV2 and J is TRBJ1-2; 8 bases are a match to TRBD1. The junction had 9 bases not matched to a gene; V was cut back by 4 bases and J by 8 bases. The germline CDR1 and CDR2 sequences are SNHLY and FYNNEI. The CDR3 is 14 residues long. The CDR3 spells CASSVSPTGGGYTF. CDR3 DNA: TGTGCCAGCAGTGTCAGCCCAACAGGGGGAGGCTACACCTTC.

This chain connects TRBV27 to TRBJ2-3; no firm D call. The CDR3 is 16 residues long. CDR1 and CDR2 (germline): MNHEY, SMNVEV (reference sequence). V lost 5 bases and J 4 bases, leaving 19 bases between the germline ends. The CDR3: CASSALTGPGADTQYF. As DNA, the CDR3 is TGTGCCAGCAGTGCGCTCACCGGGCCTGGGGCAGATACGCAGTATTTT.

This clone was seen more than once but under ten times. V usage is TRBV3-1 (or the pseudogene TRBV3-2) and J usage is TRBJ2-7; D gene ambiguous. The germline V gene encodes CDR1 LGHDT and CDR2 YNNKEL (reference sequence). V gave up 0 bases and J gave up 2 bases, with 5 bases separating them. The CDR3 has 13 amino acids. CDR3: CASSQDSAYEQYF. In DNA form, the CDR3 reads TGTGCCAGCAGCCAAGATAGTGCCTACGAGCAGTACTTC.

As to this clone: This same CDR3 is encoded by further DNA sequences in the sample. The chain links TRBV27 to TRBJ1-2; tentative D call: TRBD1 (5 bases). The CDR3 is 12 residues long. Germline lookup yields CDR1 MNHEY and CDR2 SMNVEV (reference sequence). Trimming removed 4 bases at V and 4 bases at J, with 7 bases between. The CDR3 loop is CASSSTGYGYTF. In DNA form, the CDR3 reads TGTGCCAGCAGTTCAACAGGCTATGGCTACACCTTC.

The V gene is TRBV20-1, the J gene TRBJ2-7, with D possibly matching TRBD2 (5 bases). The germline V and J ends were trimmed by 3 bases and 4 bases, with 13 bases remaining between them. The CDR3 has 13 amino acids. Germline V lookup: CDR1 DFQATT, CDR2 SNEGSKA (reference sequence). Written as DNA, the CDR3 is TGCAGTGCTAGTGTCGAGGAGCGGTACGAGCAGTACTTC. Translated: CSASVEERYEQYF.

CDR3 bases: TGTGCCAGCAGTTACACCCCGGGACAGAGTTACGAGCAGTACTTC. It specifies CASSYTPGQSYEQYF. The gene calls are TRBV6-5 and TRBJ2-7; 7 bases line up with TRBD1. This CDR3 spans 15 amino acids. Per the germline V gene, CDR1 is MNHEY and CDR2 is SVGAGI. Trimming took 2 bases from V and 4 from J; bases not matched to a gene: 8.

The chain employs TRBV6-6 and TRBJ2-1; D unresolved. Trimming took off 8 bases at V and 9 bases at J, with 11 bases between the two ends. Germline V gene data show CDR1 as MNHNY and CDR2 as SVGAGI (reference sequence). The length of the CDR3 is 11 residues. The DNA of the CDR3 is TGTGCCAGCTTTGGCAGTGGTGAGCAGTTCTTC. This codes for CASFGSGEQFF.

V usage is TRBV7-6 and J usage is TRBJ2-1, with 8 bases that match TRBD2. The CDR3 is 14 amino acids. Germline V CDR1 and CDR2: SGHVS, FNYEAQ. J lost 10 bases, V lost 5 bases, and 10 bases had no gene match. CDR3 sequence (DNA): TGTGCCAGCAGCGTCGGGGGGGTCCGGGCGGAGCAGTTCTTC. It encodes CASSVGGVRAEQFF.

The chain joins TRBV10-1 to TRBJ2-5; no clear D. Germline V gene lookup returns CDR1 WNHNN and CDR2 SYGVQD (reference sequence). The CDR3 sequence is 13 residues long. The V end lost 3 bases, the J end lost 5 bases, and 10 bases lay between the germline ends. CDR3 protein: CASSERIGETQYF. In DNA form, the CDR3 reads TGCGCCAGCAGTGAAAGGATAGGGGAGACCCAGTACTTC.

V gene TRBV7-2 combines with J gene TRBJ2-7, with no clear D. The CDR3 loop spans 15 amino acids. V was clipped by 1 base and J by 0 bases, with 10 bases between them. The germline V gene encodes CDR1 SGHTA and CDR2 FQGNSA. The chain's CDR3 is CASSLVGSPSYEQYF. The CDR3 coding sequence is TGTGCCAGCAGCTTAGTCGGGTCACCCTCCTACGAGCAGTACTTC.